This T cell receptor (beta chain) is drawn from a study of early T cells in non-severe SARS-CoV-2 infection (dated by TCRdb to about 2021). About the full investigation: TCR sequencing used bulk RNA from unsorted whole blood, so alpha and beta chains could not be paired. Results and caveats for the whole study, not just this receptor: VDJdb matching was skewed toward anti-spike CD8 responses and likely underestimated virus-specific expansions by missing private and CD4 specificities.

With respect to this clonotype: Its cognate antigen has yet to be identified. No base quality values were provided; no much bigger clone lies one nucleotide off.

After removal of 2 bases from V and 4 bases from J, the junction retains 18 bases not matched to a gene. For CDR1 and CDR2, the germline V gene lists KGHSH and LQKENI. The CDR3 measures 21 amino acids from cysteine to phenylalanine. The kept DNA is CDR3 alone, 63 bases in frame from the first base. Set within a cohort of healthcare workers in London, UK, this nested case-control study involved weekly PCR testing of nasopharyngeal swabs along with blood sampling. Between 23 and 31 March 2020, the week of the UK lockdown, healthcare workers were enrolled and then followed up weekly for as long as 16 weeks. The library was prepared using 5' RACE. TCRdb records NextSeq 500 as the sequencer. To correct for sequencing error and PCR bias, the TCR library protocol tagged individual cDNA molecules with unique molecular identifiers. Both TCR alpha and beta chains were sequenced, and tight co-correlation was observed between alpha and beta sequence abundances in each sample. On the authors' methods: Decombinator V4 was used to annotate TCR sequences for V gene, J gene and CDR3. TCRs were defined as expanded if a significant change between any two time points was detected under a Poisson model with p below 0.0001. TCR abundances were normalised to the total number of TCRs sequenced per sample and were expressed as counts per million. MAIT TCRs were defined by TRAV1-2 paired with TRAJ12, TRAJ20 or TRAJ33, and iNKT TCRs by TRAV10 paired with TRAJ18. VDJdb, accessed 1 November 2021, was searched for CMV, EBV and SARS-CoV-2 annotated TCRs, excluding TCRs annotated for multiple antigens. TCRdb reprocessed the public reads (quality trimming at Q25 with fastp, clone calling with MiXCR) and kept in-frame beta chains. Rows with one shared CDR3 protein collapse into an entry with the most common genes and DNA. The V and J calls, along with clone size, are taken from TCRdb and not from the paper's own processing. In all, the sample holds 35,000 to 45,000 distinct CDR3 sequences, and 9% to 15% of those were seen once. 16% of the sample comes from the top ten.

This chain joins TRBV18 to TRBJ2-2; TRBD1 matches 11 bases in the middle. Input material: whole blood. This TCR was recovered from an adult who was a healthcare worker with PCR-confirmed SARS-CoV-2 infection or an uninfected control (not recorded which). The CDR3 has the sequence CASSPKYPGQGANSGTGELFF. The DNA is as follows: TGTGCCAGCTCACCAAAATACCCCGGACAGGGGGCCAATTCGGGCACCGGGGAGCTGTTTTTT.